Listed below are T cell receptor beta chains from one sample, sequenced in a study of vaccination and CD4 T cells after COVID-19. These receptors' targets are unknown. Each CDR3 protein gets one entry after TCRdb re-called the PCR reads with MiXCR. The data hold around 20,000 distinct CDR3 sequences, with roughly two fifths observed a single time. The sample consisted of CD4+ T cells from blood, cultured in vitro, taken before SARS-CoV-2 vaccination. The source is a human donor who received a COVID-19 vaccine. CDR3s include the opening cysteine and the closing phenylalanine or tryptophan. The order of the fields is clone size, J gene, D gene, V gene, CDR3 protein, CDR3 DNA. A D gene is named only where the DNA matches it firmly. Expanded clones are given a class, and other clones once, few, many or no size at all.

once | TRBJ2-7 | NA | TRBV20-1 | CSARGHGEFSYEQYF | TGCAGTGCTAGAGGGCACGGGGAGTTCTCCTACGAGCAGTACTTC
NA | TRBJ2-3 | TRBD2 | TRBV24-1 | CATSLPAGGPTDTQYF | TGTGCCACCAGTTTGCCGGCGGGGGGTCCCACAGATACGCAGTATTTT
NA | TRBJ2-7 | NA | TRBV25-1 | CASRRDITYEQYF | TGTGCCAGCAGGAGAGACATAACCTACGAGCAGTACTTC
once | TRBJ1-4 | NA | TRBV12-3/TRBV12-4 | CASSLDGGENEKLFF | TGTGCCAGCAGTTTAGATGGGGGGGAGAATGAAAAACTGTTTTTT
once | TRBJ2-5 | TRBD1 | TRBV28 | CASSSPQGVSGETQYF | TGTGCCAGCAGTTCTCCACAGGGGGTGAGTGGAGAGACCCAGTACTTC
NA | TRBJ1-6 | NA | TRBV2 | CASSERREGSPLHF | TGTGCCAGCAGTGAGAGGAGGGAGGGTTCACCCCTCCACTTT
NA | TRBJ2-5 | NA | TRBV10-1 | CASSEQGSRQETQYF | TGCGCCAGCAGTGAACAGGGATCTCGCCAAGAGACCCAGTACTTC
few | TRBJ1-6 | TRBD1 | TRBV20-1 | CSARVQGGNSPLHF | TGCAGTGCTAGAGTACAGGGGGGTAATTCACCCCTCCACTTT
few | TRBJ1-1 | NA | TRBV21-1 | CASSTGFVDEGETEAFF | TGTGCCAGCAGCACCGGATTCGTGGACGAGGGGGAGACTGAAGCTTTCTTT
NA | TRBJ2-7 | TRBD1 | TRBV5-1 | CASSPRQGDRNEQYF | TGCGCCAGCAGCCCAAGACAGGGAGACAGAAACGAGCAGTACTTC
NA | TRBJ1-6 | NA | TRBV27 | CASSGGGWNNSPLHF | TGTGCCAGCAGTGGGGGGGGCTGGAATAATTCACCCCTCCACTTT
once | TRBJ1-6 | TRBD1 | TRBV19 | CASKQGAHSPLHF | TGTGCCAGTAAGCAGGGGGCCCACTCACCCCTCCACTTT
NA | TRBJ1-2 | NA | TRBV24-1 | CATSDLEGYGYTF | TGTGCCACCAGTGATTTGGAGGGTTATGGCTACACCTTC
NA | TRBJ2-3 | TRBD2 | TRBV7-8 | CASSPRLAGDTDTQYF | TGTGCCAGCAGCCCCCGACTAGCGGGGGACACAGATACGCAGTATTTT
medium-sized | TRBJ1-6 | NA | TRBV20-1 | CSARDPRVQFSPLHF | TGCAGTGCTAGAGATCCGAGGGTCCAGTTTTCACCCCTCCACTTT
NA | TRBJ2-5 | NA | TRBV20-1 | CSARDILEQETQYF | TGCAGTGCTAGAGATATCCTAGAACAAGAGACCCAGTACTTC
NA | TRBJ2-7 | NA | TRBV6-2/TRBV6-3 | CASSYSVRLLDEQYF | TGTGCCAGCAGTTACTCTGTCCGGCTCCTGGACGAGCAGTACTTC
once | TRBJ2-1 | NA | TRBV11-2 | CASSSQGGEQFF | TGTGCCAGCAGCTCCCAGGGTGGGGAGCAGTTCTTC
NA | TRBJ1-2 | NA | TRBV6-5 | CASSYNPQGYGYTF | TGTGCCAGCAGTTACAATCCGCAGGGCTATGGCTACACCTTC
NA | TRBJ2-5 | NA | TRBV5-1 | CASSLYLGGEETQYF | TGCGCCAGCAGCTTGTACCTAGGAGGAGAAGAGACCCAGTACTTC
NA | TRBJ2-3 | NA | TRBV6-5 | CASSSLIGLSTDTQYF | TGTGCCAGCAGTTCACTCATAGGGTTGAGCACAGATACGCAGTATTTT
NA | TRBJ1-1 | NA | TRBV12-3/TRBV12-4 | CASSSLGGPRTTFF | TGTGCCAGCAGTTCCCTGGGGGGACCCCGGACTACTTTCTTT
once | TRBJ2-1 | TRBD2 | TRBV20-1 | CSARVRLAGNNEQFF | TGCAGTGCTAGAGTAAGACTAGCGGGAAACAATGAGCAGTTCTTC
once | TRBJ1-2 | NA | TRBV7-2 | CASSLAVGLGYGYTF | TGTGCCAGCAGCTTAGCTGTAGGACTGGGCTATGGCTACACCTTC
NA | TRBJ2-3 | TRBD2 | TRBV6-1 | CASSRGLAGGDTQYF | TGTGCCAGCTCAAGAGGACTAGCGGGGGGAGATACGCAGTATTTT
NA | TRBJ2-1 | NA | TRBV6-1 | CASTRGAELFDEQFF | TGTGCCAGCACCCGAGGGGCAGAACTTTTCGATGAGCAGTTCTTC
NA | TRBJ2-7 | TRBD1 | TRBV7-2 | CASSSRTGGLYEQYF | TGTGCCAGCAGCTCCCGGACAGGGGGCCTATACGAGCAGTACTTC
NA | TRBJ1-2 | NA | TRBV7-9 | CASSLLGGAQPYGYTF | TGTGCCAGCAGCTTATTGGGGGGGGCACAACCCTATGGCTACACCTTC
NA | TRBJ2-3 | NA | TRBV24-1 | CATIPGHEDGWGTDTQYF | TGTGCCACTATACCGGGACACGAAGATGGTTGGGGCACAGATACGCAGTATTTT
few | TRBJ1-6 | NA | TRBV30 | CAWSVHGAPYNSPLHF | TGTGCCTGGAGTGTACACGGGGCACCCTATAATTCACCCCTCCACTTT
NA | TRBJ2-7 | NA | TRBV2 | CASSDRRPYYEQYF | TGTGCCAGCAGTGACAGGAGGCCGTACTACGAGCAGTACTTC
NA | TRBJ2-5 | TRBD1 | TRBV19 | CASSSGQQETQYF | TGTGCCAGTAGTTCGGGACAGCAAGAGACCCAGTACTTC
few | TRBJ1-2 | NA | TRBV2 | CASSGGGISSYTF | TGTGCCAGCTCCGGAGGAGGGATTAGTAGCTACACCTTC
NA | TRBJ2-2 | TRBD2 | TRBV2 | CASGTEASGVSGELFF | TGTGCCAGCGGCACCGAGGCTAGCGGGGTATCCGGGGAGCTGTTTTTT
few | TRBJ2-5 | TRBD2 | TRBV7-2 | CASSPVTSGGGETQYF | TGTGCCAGCAGCCCCGTGACTAGCGGGGGTGGAGAGACCCAGTACTTC
few | TRBJ1-5 | NA | TRBV19 | CASSMRRTVLSNQPQHF | TGTGCCAGTAGTATGAGGCGAACAGTCCTTAGCAATCAGCCCCAGCATTTT
NA | TRBJ2-5 | NA | TRBV30 | CAWSLGTRGQETQYF | TGTGCCTGGAGTCTCGGAACCCGGGGCCAAGAGACCCAGTACTTC
NA | TRBJ2-3 | NA | TRBV7-9 | CASSLITTDTQYF | TGTGCCAGCAGCTTAATTACGACAGATACGCAGTATTTT
NA | TRBJ2-1 | TRBD2 | TRBV9 | CTSSVGLADHNEQFF | TGTACCAGCAGCGTTGGACTAGCGGACCACAATGAGCAGTTCTTC
few | TRBJ2-5 | NA | TRBV2 | CASSTPQTGLGETQYF | TGTGCCAGCAGTACCCCTCAAACAGGGTTGGGGGAGACCCAGTACTTC
NA | TRBJ2-5 | NA | TRBV27 | CASSFQETQYF | TGTGCCAGCAGTTTCCAAGAGACCCAGTACTTC
NA | TRBJ2-1 | TRBD1 | TRBV20-1 | CSARQGVTYNEQFF | TGCAGTGCTAGACAGGGGGTTACCTACAATGAGCAGTTCTTC
NA | TRBJ2-7 | TRBD1 | TRBV12-3/TRBV12-4 | CASSDRGAPYEQYF | TGTGCCAGCAGCGACAGGGGGGCCCCCTACGAGCAGTACTTC
NA | TRBJ2-7 | TRBD2 | TRBV20-1 | CSGLAGGLRNEQYF | TGCAGCGGACTAGCGGGGGGGCTGAGGAACGAGCAGTACTTC
few | TRBJ1-1 | NA | TRBV6-1 | CASSAKGGTEAFF | TGTGCCAGCAGTGCAAAGGGGGGGACTGAAGCTTTCTTT
NA | TRBJ2-7 | NA | TRBV10-1 | CASSESGGLPYF | TGCGCCAGCAGTGAGTCGGGCGGTCTACCGTACTTC
few | TRBJ1-4 | NA | TRBV6-5 | CASSYRDEKLFF | TGTGCCAGCAGTTACAGGGATGAAAAACTGTTTTTT